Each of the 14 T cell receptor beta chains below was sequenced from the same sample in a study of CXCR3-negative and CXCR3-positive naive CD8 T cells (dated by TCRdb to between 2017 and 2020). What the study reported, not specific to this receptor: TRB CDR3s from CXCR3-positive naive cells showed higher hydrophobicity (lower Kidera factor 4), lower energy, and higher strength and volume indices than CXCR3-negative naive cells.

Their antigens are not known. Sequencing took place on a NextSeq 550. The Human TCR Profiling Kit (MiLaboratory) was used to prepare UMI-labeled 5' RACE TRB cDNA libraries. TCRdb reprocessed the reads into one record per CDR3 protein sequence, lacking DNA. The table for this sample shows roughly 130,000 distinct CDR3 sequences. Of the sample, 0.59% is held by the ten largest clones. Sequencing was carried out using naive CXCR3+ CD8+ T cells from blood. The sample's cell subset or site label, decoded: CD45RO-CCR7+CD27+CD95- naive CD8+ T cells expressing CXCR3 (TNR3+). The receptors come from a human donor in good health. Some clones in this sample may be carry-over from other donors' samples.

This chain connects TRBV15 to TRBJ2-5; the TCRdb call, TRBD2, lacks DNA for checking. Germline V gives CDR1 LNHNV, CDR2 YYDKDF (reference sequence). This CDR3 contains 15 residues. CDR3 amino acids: CATSMGGRNQETQYF.

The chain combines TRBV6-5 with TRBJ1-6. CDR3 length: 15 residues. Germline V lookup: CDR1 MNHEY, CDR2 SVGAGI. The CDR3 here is CATAEGSSYNSPLHF.

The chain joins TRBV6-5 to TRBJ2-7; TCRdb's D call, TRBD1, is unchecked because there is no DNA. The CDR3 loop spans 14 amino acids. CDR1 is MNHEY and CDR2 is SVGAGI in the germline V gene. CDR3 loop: CASSLGQAPDEQYF.

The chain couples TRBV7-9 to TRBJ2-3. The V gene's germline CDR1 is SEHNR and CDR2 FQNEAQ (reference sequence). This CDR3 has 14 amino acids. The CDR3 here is CASSLPDSTDTQYF. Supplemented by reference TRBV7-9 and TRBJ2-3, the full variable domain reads DTGVSQNPRHKITKRGQNVTFRCDPISEHNRLYWYRQTLGQGPEFLTYFQNEAQLEKSRLLSDRFSAERPKGSFSTLEIQRTEQGDSAMYLCASSLPDSTDTQYFGPGTRLTVL.

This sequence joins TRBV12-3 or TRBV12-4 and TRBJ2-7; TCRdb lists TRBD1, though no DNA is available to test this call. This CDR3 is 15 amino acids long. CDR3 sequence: CASSSTGTGFGEQYF.

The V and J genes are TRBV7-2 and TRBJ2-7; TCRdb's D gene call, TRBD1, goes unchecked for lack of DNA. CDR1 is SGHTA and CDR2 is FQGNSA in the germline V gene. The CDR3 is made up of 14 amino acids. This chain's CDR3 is CASSPWTGGNEQYF.

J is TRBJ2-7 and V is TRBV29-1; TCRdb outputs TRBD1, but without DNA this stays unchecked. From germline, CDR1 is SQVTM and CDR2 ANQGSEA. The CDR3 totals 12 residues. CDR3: CSVLGLPYEQYF.

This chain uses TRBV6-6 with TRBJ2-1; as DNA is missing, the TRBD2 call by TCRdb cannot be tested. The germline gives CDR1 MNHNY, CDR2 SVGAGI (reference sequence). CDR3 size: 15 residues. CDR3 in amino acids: CASSYLAGGNNEQFF.

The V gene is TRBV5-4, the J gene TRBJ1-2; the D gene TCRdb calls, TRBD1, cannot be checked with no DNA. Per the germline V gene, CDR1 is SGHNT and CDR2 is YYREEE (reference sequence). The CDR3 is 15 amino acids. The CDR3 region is CASSLGTEGESGYTF.

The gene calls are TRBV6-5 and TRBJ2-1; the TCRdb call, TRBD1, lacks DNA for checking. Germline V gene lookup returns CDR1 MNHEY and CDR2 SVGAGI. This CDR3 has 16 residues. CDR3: CASSSPRGGDYNEQFF.

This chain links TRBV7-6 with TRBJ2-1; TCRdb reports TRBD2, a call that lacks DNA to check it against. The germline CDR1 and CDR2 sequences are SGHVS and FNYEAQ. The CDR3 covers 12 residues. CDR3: CASSHSPVEQFF.

The CDR3 spells CASSHLTGLAKNIQYF. The chain links TRBV4-1 to TRBJ2-4. The germline gives CDR1 MGHRA, CDR2 YSYEKL. CDR3 length: 16 amino acids.

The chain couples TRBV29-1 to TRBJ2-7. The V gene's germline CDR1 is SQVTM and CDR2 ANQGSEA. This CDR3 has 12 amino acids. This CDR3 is CSVEEGEYEQYF.

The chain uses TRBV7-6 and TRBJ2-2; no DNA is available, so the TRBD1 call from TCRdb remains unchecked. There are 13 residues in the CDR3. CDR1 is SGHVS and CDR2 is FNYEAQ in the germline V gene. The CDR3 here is CASSLGPLEELFF.